This is a list of T cell receptor beta chains from one sample in a study of T cell responses to AZD1222 COVID-19 vaccine. The data were produced by immunoSEQ multiplex PCR, yet TCRdb's version contains in-frame clones alone and is incomplete. The sample has about 140,000 clones; around nine tenths are singletons. The material was peripheral blood, obtained 28 days after the second AZD1222 dose. These receptor sequences come from an adult who received the AZD1222 COVID-19 vaccine. Each CDR3 is given with its conserved first and last residue. A D gene is named only where the DNA matches it firmly. Where a row states a size, it is once, few, many or the class of an expanded clone; other rows omit it.

V: TRBV28
D: -
size: -
J: TRBJ1-5
DNA: TGTGCCAGCAGGTCCCTGCATCAGCCCCAGCATTTT
CDR3: CASRSLHQPQHF

V: TRBV2
D: TRBD2
size: -
J: TRBJ2-1
DNA: TGTGCCAGCAGTGACGGGACTAGCTTCAATGAGCAGTTCTTC
CDR3: CASSDGTSFNEQFF

V: TRBV6-5
D: -
size: -
J: TRBJ1-2
DNA: TGTGCCATCGAGGGTAGGGGAGGTGGCTACACCTTC
CDR3: CAIEGRGGGYTF

V: TRBV10-1
D: TRBD1
size: -
J: TRBJ2-3
DNA: TGCGCCAGCAGTGATGGGACAGTGGGCACAGATACGCAGTATTTT
CDR3: CASSDGTVGTDTQYF

V: TRBV7-9
D: TRBD1
size: -
J: TRBJ1-1
DNA: TGTGCCAGTCCCGGCAGGGGGGGGTCCGCTGAAGCTTTCTTT
CDR3: CASPGRGGSAEAFF

V: TRBV4-1
D: TRBD2
size: -
J: TRBJ2-7
DNA: TGCGCCAGCAGCCAAATGGGACTAGGGAACTACGAGCAGTACTTC
CDR3: CASSQMGLGNYEQYF

V: TRBV30
D: -
size: -
J: TRBJ1-3
DNA: TGTGCCTGGAAAGGGAACACCATATATTTT
CDR3: CAWKGNTIYF

V: TRBV7-2
D: -
size: -
J: TRBJ2-7
DNA: TGTGCCAGCAGCTTTAGGGGTCGCGAGCAGTACTTC
CDR3: CASSFRGREQYF

V: TRBV3-1/TRBV3-2
D: -
size: -
J: TRBJ1-5
DNA: TGTGCCAGCAGCCAAAGTGGCCAGCCCCAGCATTTT
CDR3: CASSQSGQPQHF

V: TRBV5-6
D: -
size: -
J: TRBJ2-6
DNA: TGTGCCAGCAGCTTGGGGGTGACTCTCTCTGGGGCCAACGTCCTGACTTTC
CDR3: CASSLGVTLSGANVLTF

V: TRBV7-2
D: -
size: -
J: TRBJ2-3
DNA: TGTGCCAGCAGCTTTAGTTTTGGTGATACGCAGTATTTT
CDR3: CASSFSFGDTQYF

V: TRBV6-5
D: -
size: -
J: TRBJ2-7
DNA: TGTGCCAGCAGCGGGCCAGGCTCCTACGAGCAGTACTTC
CDR3: CASSGPGSYEQYF

V: TRBV3-1/TRBV3-2
D: TRBD2
size: -
J: TRBJ2-7
DNA: TGTGCCAGCAGCCAACGCAGCGGGAGGGCCAAATTTGAGCAGTACTTC
CDR3: CASSQRSGRAKFEQYF

V: TRBV7-9
D: -
size: -
J: TRBJ2-1
DNA: TGTGCCAGCAGCTTAGGAGGTGGCGGGCCCCAGGGTGAGCAGTTCTTC
CDR3: CASSLGGGGPQGEQFF

V: TRBV7-2
D: -
size: -
J: TRBJ1-1
DNA: TGTGCCAGCAGCTTAGGTCCAGTCGGAAGGACTGAAGCTTTCTTT
CDR3: CASSLGPVGRTEAFF

V: TRBV18
D: TRBD1
size: -
J: TRBJ1-4
DNA: TGTGCCAGCTCAGGACAGGCTGCAACTAATGAAAAACTGTTTTTT
CDR3: CASSGQAATNEKLFF

V: TRBV25-1
D: TRBD1
size: -
J: TRBJ2-3
DNA: TGTGCCAGCAGTTTGGACAGGGGGTCAGATACGCAGTATTTT
CDR3: CASSLDRGSDTQYF

V: TRBV19
D: TRBD1
size: -
J: TRBJ2-2
DNA: TGTGCCACTTCCTACGGGACAGGGCGTACCGGGGAGCTGTTTTTT
CDR3: CATSYGTGRTGELFF

V: TRBV21-1
D: -
size: once
J: TRBJ2-2
DNA: TGTGCCAGCAGCACCTTAGCGGGGCAGAACACCGGGGAGCTGTTTTTT
CDR3: CASSTLAGQNTGELFF

V: TRBV27
D: TRBD2
size: -
J: TRBJ2-2
DNA: TGTGACCCGGGACTAGCGGGAGGGCGAGGCACCGGGGAGCTGTTTTTT
CDR3: CDPGLAGGRGTGELFF

V: TRBV11-2
D: TRBD1
size: -
J: TRBJ1-1
DNA: TGTGCCAGCAGCGAGGGGACAGGGACCCACACTGAAGCTTTCTTT
CDR3: CASSEGTGTHTEAFF

V: TRBV11-2
D: -
size: -
J: TRBJ2-2
DNA: TGTGCCAGCAGCCTGACGCGGTACGGGGAGCTGTTTTTT
CDR3: CASSLTRYGELFF

V: TRBV24-1
D: -
size: -
J: TRBJ2-7
DNA: TGTGCCACCAGTGACCCTAGCTCCAATCTCTACGAGCAGTACTTC
CDR3: CATSDPSSNLYEQYF

V: TRBV5-1
D: TRBD1
size: -
J: TRBJ2-7
DNA: TGCGCCAGCAGCTCGGTAGGGACAGGTGACTCCTACGAGCAGTACTTC
CDR3: CASSSVGTGDSYEQYF

V: TRBV25-1
D: -
size: -
J: TRBJ2-2
DNA: TGTGCCAGCACCCCCATGGAAGATTGGTCCGGGGAGCTGTTTTTT
CDR3: CASTPMEDWSGELFF

V: TRBV2
D: -
size: -
J: TRBJ2-7
DNA: TGTGCCAGCAGTGAAGGAGGGCCCTCCGAGCAGTACTTC
CDR3: CASSEGGPSEQYF

V: TRBV5-1
D: -
size: -
J: TRBJ2-5
DNA: TGCGCCAGCAGCTTGAGCCCTAGGGGCGAGACCCAGTACTTC
CDR3: CASSLSPRGETQYF

V: TRBV28
D: TRBD1
size: -
J: TRBJ1-2
DNA: TGTGCCAGCAGTTCGACAGGGCGACTTTCCATCTACACCTTC
CDR3: CASSSTGRLSIYTF

V: TRBV24-1
D: TRBD1
size: -
J: TRBJ1-1
DNA: TGTGCCACCAGTGGTGGGAGAGGACAGGGAAAGAACACTGAAGCTTTCTTT
CDR3: CATSGGRGQGKNTEAFF

V: TRBV4-2
D: -
size: few
J: TRBJ1-2
DNA: TGTGCCAGCAGCCAAGCGGACAACTATGGCTACACCTTC
CDR3: CASSQADNYGYTF

V: TRBV18
D: -
size: once
J: TRBJ2-5
DNA: TGTGCCAGCTCACGTAGGGAAGAGACCCAGTACTTC
CDR3: CASSRREETQYF

V: TRBV15
D: TRBD1
size: -
J: TRBJ1-2
DNA: TGTGCCACCAGCAGAGAGGGACAGGGAGGGTATGGCTACACCTTC
CDR3: CATSREGQGGYGYTF

V: TRBV10-3
D: -
size: once
J: TRBJ2-5
DNA: TGTGCCTCGGAAAAGGACAGACAACAAGAGACCCAGTACTTC
CDR3: CASEKDRQQETQYF

V: TRBV4-2
D: -
size: once
J: TRBJ2-7
DNA: TGTGCCAGCAGTCTTGGGACCGAGGTCTACGAGCAGTACTTC
CDR3: CASSLGTEVYEQYF

V: TRBV27
D: -
size: -
J: TRBJ1-6
DNA: TGTGCCACCATGGACCCAAATTCACCCCTCCACTTT
CDR3: CATMDPNSPLHF

V: TRBV7-9
D: TRBD1
size: -
J: TRBJ1-3
DNA: TGTGCCAGCAGCTCCCTTGGACAGGCGGGAAACACCATATATTTT
CDR3: CASSSLGQAGNTIYF